The clone carrying this T cell receptor (beta chain) was counted a few times. As yet, its antigen is unknown. Constant-region reverse primers amplified full-length variable regions, followed by semi-nested Nested Universal Primer A PCR. One entry per CDR3 protein, called by TCRdb with MiXCR from the 5' RACE reads. There are approximately 42,000 distinct CDR3 sequences in the sample; approximately 31% occur only once, and less than 4% lies in the top ten. The memory fraction was CD4+CD45RO+CD25- cells. Notes on the study in general: Tumor-infiltrating Treg TCR alpha and beta sequences overlapped most with tumor naive CD4+ T cells, then blood naive.

V shed 7 bases and J shed 1 base, with 11 bases lying between them. Germline CDR1 is SGHRS and CDR2 is YFSETQ. This CDR3 is 14 amino acids long. Sequencing was done on a sample of memory CD4+ T cells sorted from a lymph node. Noted subset: memory CD4+ T cells, CD4+CD45RO+CD25-. This clonotype originated in a female donor with breast cancer. The chain links TRBV5-1 to TRBJ2-2; D may be TRBD1 (5 bases). The CDR3 is CASGQGMNTGELFF. CDR3 DNA: TGCGCCAGCGGCCAGGGTATGAACACCGGGGAGCTGTTTTTT. The complete variable domain, with remaining parts taken from reference TRBV5-1 and TRBJ2-2, reads KAGVTQTPRYLIKTRGQQVTLSCSPISGHRSVSWYQQTPGQGLQFLFEYFSETQRNKGNFPGRFSGRQFSNSRSEMNVSTLELGDSALYLCASGQGMNTGELFFGEGSRLTVL.